These 11 T cell receptor beta chains were sequenced from one sample in a study of cytomegalovirus exposure and HLA in healthy donors. TCRdb's table, derived via immunoSEQ multiplex PCR, lists solely in-frame clones and lacks some. The sample yields some 200,000 clones, approximately 80% seen once. Input material: PBMCs. These receptors were obtained from a woman aged 25-40 years in good health and CMV-seropositive.

V and J are TRBV6-5 and TRBJ2-7; D gene uncertain. The CDR3 contains 13 residues. CDR1 and CDR2 (germline): MNHEY, SVGAGI. V lost 6 bases and J 6 bases, leaving 15 bases between the germline ends. The DNA of the CDR3 is TGTGCCAGCAGCCGACCCGTAGAGGCCGAGCAGTACTTC. Its translation is CASSRPVEAEQYF.

The chain has TRBV18 and TRBJ2-1, with 9 bases that match TRBD1. Losses at the gene ends were 0 bases for V and 10 bases for J; bases not matched to a gene: 4. Germline CDR1 KGHSH, CDR2 LQKENI. This CDR3 is built from 14 residues. DNA of the CDR3: TGTGCCAGCTCACCACCAGGGACAGGGAAAGAGCAGTTCTTC. As protein: CASSPPGTGKEQFF.

The CDR3 sequence is CASSYERQNTIYF. CDR3 coding DNA: TGTGCCAGCAGTTACGAGCGGCAAAACACCATATATTTT. This rearrangement joins TRBV6-6 to TRBJ1-3; no clear D gene. Germline lookup yields CDR1 MNHNY and CDR2 SVGAGI (reference sequence). The CDR3 spans 13 residues. The germline V and J ends were trimmed by 2 bases and 6 bases, with 8 bases remaining between them.

V is TRBV29-1 and J is TRBJ1-1, with TRBD1 matching 7 bases. V shed 6 bases and J 8 bases; nucleotides not matched to a gene: 12. CDR1 SQVTM and CDR2 ANQGSEA come from the germline V gene. This CDR3 has 13 residues. For the CDR3, the DNA is TGCAGCGTGGGCGGGACAGTAGATACCGAAGCTTTCTTT. This sequence encodes CSVGGTVDTEAFF.

As for this clone: Other nucleotide sequences from this sample produce the same CDR3. The chain couples TRBV2 to TRBJ2-1; 14 nucleotides line up with TRBD2. The V and J ends lost 3 bases and 6 bases, in that order; junction bases with no gene match: 1. The CDR3 loop spans 15 amino acids. Germline assignment: CDR1 SNHLY and CDR2 FYNNEI. The CDR3 coding sequence is TGTGCCAGCAGTGAGGGACTAGCGGGAGTCAATGAGCAGTTCTTC. Amino acids: CASSEGLAGVNEQFF.

This chain connects TRBV10-3 to TRBJ2-7, with D possibly matching TRBD2 (6 bases). V dropped 5 bases and J dropped 2 bases, with 7 bases sitting between them. CDR1 is ENHRY and CDR2 is SYGVKD in the germline V gene. This CDR3 is 12 amino acids long. CDR3 bases: TGTGCCATCAGTAGCGGGCCCTACGAGCAGTACTTC. Translating it yields CAISSGPYEQYF.

This clone came up many times. This rearrangement joins TRBV6-5 to TRBJ2-1, with D unclear. The V gene's germline CDR1 is MNHEY and CDR2 SVGAGI. With 3 bases removed from V and 8 bases from J, the gap between germline ends came to 20 bases. The CDR3 is 16 amino acids. CDR3 loop: CASSYEDRLVRHEQFF. CDR3 in DNA: TGTGCCAGCAGTTATGAGGATCGCCTAGTTCGTCATGAGCAGTTCTTC.

V gene TRBV2 combines with J gene TRBJ1-4; 11 bases line up with TRBD1. Germline CDR1 and CDR2: SNHLY and FYNNEI. CDR3 length equals 15 residues. Trimming cost V 4 bases and J 5 bases; bases outside gene matches: 3. The CDR3 coding sequence is TGTGCCAGCAGTGGTGGGACAGGGGGGAATGAAAAACTGTTTTTT. The encoded protein is CASSGGTGGNEKLFF.

V usage is TRBV6-1 and J usage is TRBJ2-7; 10 bases line up with TRBD2. Trimming removed 5 bases from V and 2 bases from J; junction bases left unmatched: 0. The CDR3 contains 13 residues. The V gene's germline CDR1 is MNHNS and CDR2 SASEGT. The CDR3 nucleotides are TGTGCCAGCAGTACTAGCGGGACCTACGAGCAGTACTTC. Amino acids: CASSTSGTYEQYF.

The chain uses TRBV28 and TRBJ1-1; the D is unclear. This CDR3 has 13 amino acids. Germline assignment: CDR1 MDHEN and CDR2 SYDVKM. V was trimmed by 2 bases and J by 4 bases, leaving 8 bases between them. The CDR3 nucleotides are TGTGCCAGCAGTTTAAGAGGGCCCACTGAAGCTTTCTTT. Translation: CASSLRGPTEAFF.

The rearrangement uses TRBV19 and TRBJ2-1; possible D gene TRBD2, 5 bases. Trimming removed 8 bases from V and 8 bases from J, with 13 bases in between. There are 12 residues in the CDR3. Germline assignment: CDR1 LNHDA and CDR2 SQIVND (reference sequence). Here the CDR3 reads CASEDSGDEQFF. CDR3 coding DNA: TGTGCCAGTGAGGACTCGGGCGATGAGCAGTTCTTC.